Listed here are 18 T cell receptor beta chains from one sample, sequenced in a study of OX40 agonist ivuxolimab in advanced cancers. The method was the immunoSEQ multiplex PCR assay. TCRdb mirrors the immuneACCESS table, restricted to in-frame sequences. Some clones are absent from its copies; in checked studies, under half trace to an unresolved V gene, and the reason for the others is unknown. The sample table shows some 72,000 clones, and 84% are seen once. The ten largest make up 0.51% of the sample. Sequenced material: CD4+ or CD8+ T cells sorted from blood, taken in a trial of the OX40 agonist ivuxolimab. These receptors were taken from an adult with an advanced solid tumor such as melanoma, head and neck, liver or kidney cancer.

The CDR3 protein is CASSPLSSGRVTGELFF. The DNA of the CDR3 is TGTGCCAGCAGCCCACTCTCTAGCGGGAGAGTAACCGGGGAGCTGTTTTTT. This chain links TRBV7-2 with TRBJ2-2; TRBD2 agrees at 10 bases. There are 17 residues in the CDR3. Unmatched junction bases numbered 11, after V lost 5 bases and J lost 5 bases. Per germline, CDR1 SGHTA and CDR2 FQGNSA.

The chain uses TRBV28 and TRBJ2-7; 9 positions match TRBD1. The J segment lost 6 bases and the V segment lost 5 bases, leaving 11 bases of the junction unmatched. Germline V gene lookup returns CDR1 MDHEN and CDR2 SYDVKM. This CDR3 comprises 15 residues. CDR3 sequence reads: CASSGGQGVMGEQYF. The CDR3 DNA follows: TGTGCCAGCAGTGGGGGACAGGGTGTGATGGGCGAGCAGTACTTC.

This rearrangement joins TRBV18 to TRBJ2-2, with TRBD2 matching 7 bases. The trim removed 4 bases at V and 0 bases at J, leaving 2 bases unmatched. Per the germline V gene, CDR1 is KGHSH and CDR2 is LQKENI. The CDR3 is 15 residues long. CDR3 region: CASSRGRSNTGELFF. In DNA form, the CDR3 reads TGTGCCAGCTCACGCGGGAGATCGAACACCGGGGAGCTGTTTTTT.

This rearrangement joins TRBV2 to TRBJ1-4; weak D call: TRBD1 (6 bases). V gave up 6 bases and J gave up 8 bases, with 10 bases separating them. The length of the CDR3 is 12 residues. CDR1 and CDR2 (germline): SNHLY, FYNNEI. Here the CDR3 DNA reads TGTGCCAGCAGATACAGGGACGAAAAACTGTTTTTT. Translated, it gives CASRYRDEKLFF.

The CDR3 DNA follows: TGTGCCAGGACTAGCGGGAAATCCCATGAGCAGTTCTTC. Amino acids: CARTSGKSHEQFF. The chain carries TRBV19 and TRBJ2-1, with 11 bases matching TRBD2. Germline V gives CDR1 LNHDA, CDR2 SQIVND (reference sequence). J lost 8 bases, V lost 9 bases, and 6 bases had no gene match. CDR3 length: 13 amino acids. Combining the CDR3 with reference TRBV19 and TRBJ2-1 gives the whole variable domain DGGITQSPKYLFRKEGQNVTLSCEQNLNHDAMYWYRQDPGQGLRLIYYSQIVNDFQKGDIAEGYSVSREKKESFPLTVTSAQKNPTAFYLCARTSGKSHEQFFGPGTRLTVL.

The chain uses TRBV14 and TRBJ2-2; 7 nucleotides agree with TRBD1. The CDR3 covers 15 residues. Germline CDR1 is SGHDN and CDR2 is FVKESK. Trimming took 4 bases from V and 5 from J; bases not matched to a gene: 7. CDR3 amino acids: CASSPWTGATGELFF. The CDR3 DNA sequence: TGTGCCAGCAGCCCTTGGACAGGAGCTACCGGGGAGCTGTTTTTT.

V usage is TRBV7-3 and J usage is TRBJ2-3; perhaps TRBD1 as D (5 bases). With 3 bases removed from V and 7 bases from J, the gap between germline ends came to 8 bases. The CDR3 spans 12 residues. The germline V gene has CDR1 SGHTA and CDR2 FQGTGA. The CDR3 protein is CASSLSGYTQYF. CDR3 DNA sequence: TGTGCCAGCAGCTTGTCAGGGTATACGCAGTATTTT.

To note about this clone: One junction end disagrees with the germline gene, perhaps due to a read error. The chain combines TRBV6-6 with TRBJ2-7, with no clear D. The CDR3 consists of 13 residues. Germline V gene data show CDR1 as MNHNY and CDR2 as SVGAGI (reference sequence). The chain's CDR3 is CASSYSWGYEQCF. The CDR3 DNA reads as TGTGCCAGCAGTTACTCATGGGGTTACGAGCAGTGCTTC.

The chain uses TRBV9 and TRBJ1-5; unclear D gene. CDR1 is SGDLS and CDR2 is YYNGEE in the germline V gene. Trimming left V 3 bases short and J 5 bases short, with 9 bases between. This CDR3 is built from 13 residues. The CDR3 DNA reads TGTGCCAGCAGCGAACAGTTAGATCAGCCCCAGCATTTT. Translated: CASSEQLDQPQHF.

The chain employs TRBV7-2 and TRBJ1-6; 7 bases match TRBD1. The CDR3 has 14 residues. Looked up from germline, CDR1 is SGHTA and CDR2 is FQGNSA. V was clipped by 4 bases and J by 8 bases; unmatched bases: 5. CDR3 sequence reads: CASSSQGSDSPLHF. The CDR3 coding sequence is TGTGCCAGCAGCTCACAGGGGTCGGATTCACCCCTCCACTTT.

The chain combines TRBV28 with TRBJ2-5; 9 bases map to TRBD2. The germline CDR1 and CDR2 sequences are MDHEN and SYDVKM. The CDR3 is 17 residues long. Trimming removed 4 bases from V and 4 bases from J; junction bases left unmatched: 13. CDR3 protein: CASSSWGGGVEGETQYF. CDR3 in DNA: TGTGCCAGCAGTTCTTGGGGCGGGGGGGTCGAAGGAGAGACCCAGTACTTC. Filled out from reference TRBV28 and TRBJ2-5, the complete variable domain reads DVKVTQSSRYLVKRTGEKVFLECVQDMDHENMFWYRQDPGLGLRLIYFSYDVKMKEKGDIPEGYSVSREKKERFSLILESASTNQTSMYLCASSSWGGGVEGETQYFGPGTRLLVL.

This clone was picked up one time. CDR3 coding DNA: TGTGCCAGCAGCTTAGACTTCCGGGGGGACTATGGCTACACCTTC. It translates to CASSLDFRGDYGYTF. V and J are TRBV7-2 and TRBJ1-2; possibly TRBD1 for D (5 bases). CDR3 length: 15 amino acids. Trimming cost V 1 base and J 3 bases, with 12 bases left between them. Per germline, CDR1 SGHTA and CDR2 FQGNSA. The full variable domain, rest sourced from reference TRBV7-2 and TRBJ1-2, is GAGVSQSPSNKVTEKGKDVELRCDPISGHTALYWYRQSLGQGLEFLIYFQGNSAPDKSGLPSDRFSAERTGGSVSTLTIQRTQQEDSAVYLCASSLDFRGDYGYTFGSGTRLTVV.

V is TRBV11-2 and J is TRBJ1-6, with 12 bases lining up with TRBD1. This CDR3 has 19 amino acids. Losses at the gene ends were 5 bases for V and 9 bases for J; bases not matched to a gene: 17. Germline CDR1 is SGHAT and CDR2 is FQNNGV. CDR3 nucleotide sequence: TGTGCCAGCAGCCGCGACTCGCGACATGGGACAGGGGGCATTTCACCCCTCCACTTT. Its translation: CASSRDSRHGTGGISPLHF.

The chain uses TRBV9 and TRBJ2-5; TRBD2 matches at 7 bases. The V and J ends lost 5 bases and 2 bases, in that order; junction bases with no gene match: 9. Germline CDR1 and CDR2: SGDLS and YYNGEE. The CDR3 runs 15 residues. CDR3 protein: CASSVVQGGQETQYF. Here the CDR3 DNA reads TGTGCCAGCAGTGTGGTCCAGGGAGGGCAAGAGACCCAGTACTTC.

V is TRBV19 and J is TRBJ2-7, with D perhaps TRBD2 (6 bases). CDR3 length: 15 amino acids. Germline V CDR1 and CDR2: LNHDA, SQIVND (reference sequence). Trimming removed 6 bases from V and 2 bases from J, with 17 bases in between. The CDR3 region is CASRKGLAGPYEQYF. CDR3 sequence (DNA): TGTGCCAGTAGAAAGGGACTGGCGGGGCCCTACGAGCAGTACTTC.

The gene calls are TRBV6-1 and TRBJ2-7; 7 bases match TRBD2. Germline CDR1 is MNHNS and CDR2 is SASEGT. The length of the CDR3 is 15 residues. V lost 8 bases to trimming and J lost 4 bases; unmatched junction nucleotides: 14. The CDR3 sequence is CASSWGRGLGYEQYF. The CDR3 nucleotides are TGTGCCAGCTCCTGGGGGAGGGGACTTGGGTACGAGCAGTACTTC.

The chain joins TRBV4-1 to TRBJ1-5; D gene unclear. CDR3 length: 14 residues. Germline values: CDR1 MGHRA, CDR2 YSYEKL. V lost 1 base to trimming and J lost 0 bases, with 4 bases between them. Here the CDR3 DNA reads TGCGCCAGCAGCCAAGGAGATAGCAATCAGCCCCAGCATTTT. It translates to CASSQGDSNQPQHF.

V gene TRBV4-2 combines with J gene TRBJ1-2; 11 bases map to TRBD1. Germline lookup yields CDR1 LGHNA and CDR2 YNFKEQ. This CDR3 contains 16 residues. Trimming took 2 bases from V and 5 from J; bases not matched to a gene: 7. The CDR3 DNA reads TGTGCCAGCAGCCAACAAGACGGGACAGGGGGTTATGGCTACACCTTC. Translation gives CASSQQDGTGGYGYTF.